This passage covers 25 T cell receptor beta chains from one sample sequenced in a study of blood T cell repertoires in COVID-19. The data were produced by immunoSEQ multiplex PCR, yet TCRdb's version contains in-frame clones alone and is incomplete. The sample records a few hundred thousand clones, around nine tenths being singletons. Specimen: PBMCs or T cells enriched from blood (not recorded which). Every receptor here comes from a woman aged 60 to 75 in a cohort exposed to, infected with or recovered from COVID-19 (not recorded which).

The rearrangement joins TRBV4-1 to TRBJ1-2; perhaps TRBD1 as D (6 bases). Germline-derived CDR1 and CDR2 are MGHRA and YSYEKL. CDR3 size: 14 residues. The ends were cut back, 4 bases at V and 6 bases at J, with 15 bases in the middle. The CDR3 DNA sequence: TGCGCCAGCAGCCCGGTGGGGGGGCGTGATGGCTACACCTTC. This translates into CASSPVGGRDGYTF.

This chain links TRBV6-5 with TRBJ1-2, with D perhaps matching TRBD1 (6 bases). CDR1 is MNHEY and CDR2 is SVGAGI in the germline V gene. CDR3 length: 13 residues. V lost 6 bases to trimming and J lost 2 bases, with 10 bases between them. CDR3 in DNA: TGTGCCAGCAGGAAGACAGGAAACTATGGCTACACCTTC. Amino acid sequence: CASRKTGNYGYTF.

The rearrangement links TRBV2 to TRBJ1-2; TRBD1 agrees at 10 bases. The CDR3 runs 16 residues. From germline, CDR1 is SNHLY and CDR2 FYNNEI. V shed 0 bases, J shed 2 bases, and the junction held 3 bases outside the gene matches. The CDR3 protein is CASSEATGQGNYGYTF. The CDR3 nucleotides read TGTGCCAGCAGTGAAGCTACGGGACAGGGGAACTATGGCTACACCTTC.

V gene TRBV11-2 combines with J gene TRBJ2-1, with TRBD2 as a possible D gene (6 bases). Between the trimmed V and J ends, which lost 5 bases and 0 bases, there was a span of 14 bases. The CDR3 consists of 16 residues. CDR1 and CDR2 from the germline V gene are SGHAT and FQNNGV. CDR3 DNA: TGTGCCAGCAGCCTCTTCGGGAGTAGCTCCTACAATGAGCAGTTCTTC. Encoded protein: CASSLFGSSSYNEQFF.

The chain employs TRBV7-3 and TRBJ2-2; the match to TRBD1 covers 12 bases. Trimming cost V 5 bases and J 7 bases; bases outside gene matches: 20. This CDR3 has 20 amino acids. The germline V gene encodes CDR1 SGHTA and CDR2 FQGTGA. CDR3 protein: CASSPLIHGRDRGLGGELFF. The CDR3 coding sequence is TGTGCCAGCAGCCCATTGATTCACGGCCGGGACAGGGGGCTGGGCGGGGAGCTGTTTTTT.

The CDR3 sequence: CASSLPPTGIPTEAFF. CDR3 sequence (DNA): TGTGCCAGCAGCTTACCACCGACAGGGATCCCCACTGAAGCTTTCTTT. The chain links TRBV7-9 to TRBJ1-1; 7 bases align to TRBD1. Germline CDR1 reads SEHNR; CDR2 reads FQNEAQ (reference sequence). The CDR3 consists of 16 residues. V lost 2 bases and J lost 4; bases outside the gene matches: 10.

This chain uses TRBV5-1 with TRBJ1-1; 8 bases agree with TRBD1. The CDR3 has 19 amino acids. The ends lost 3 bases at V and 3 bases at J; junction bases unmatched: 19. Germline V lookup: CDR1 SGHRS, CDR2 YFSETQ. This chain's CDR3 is CASSWGYRRQGKADTEAFF. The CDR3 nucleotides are TGCGCCAGCAGCTGGGGGTATCGGCGACAGGGGAAGGCGGACACTGAAGCTTTCTTT.

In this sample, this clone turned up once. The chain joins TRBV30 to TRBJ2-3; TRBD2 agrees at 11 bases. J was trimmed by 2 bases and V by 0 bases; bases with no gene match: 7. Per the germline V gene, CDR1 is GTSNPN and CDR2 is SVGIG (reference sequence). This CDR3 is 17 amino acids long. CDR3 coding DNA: TGTGCCTGGAGTGTAGCGGGACTAGCGGACCTCACAGATACGCAGTATTTT. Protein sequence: CAWSVAGLADLTDTQYF. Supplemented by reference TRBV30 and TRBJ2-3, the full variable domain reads SQTIHQWPATLVQPVGSPLSLECTVEGTSNPNLYWYRQAAGRGLQLLFYSVGIGQISSEVPQNLSASRPQDRQFILSSKKLLLSDSGFYLCAWSVAGLADLTDTQYFGPGTRLTVL.

CDR3 residues: CAISGGVSSYNEQFF. CDR3 nucleotide sequence: TGTGCCATCAGTGGCGGGGTGAGCTCCTACAATGAGCAGTTCTTC. J is TRBJ2-1 and V is TRBV10-3, with D tentatively TRBD2 (6 bases). The germline V and J ends were trimmed by 4 bases and 0 bases, with 10 bases remaining between them. Germline CDR1 reads ENHRY; CDR2 reads SYGVKD. CDR3 size: 15 residues.

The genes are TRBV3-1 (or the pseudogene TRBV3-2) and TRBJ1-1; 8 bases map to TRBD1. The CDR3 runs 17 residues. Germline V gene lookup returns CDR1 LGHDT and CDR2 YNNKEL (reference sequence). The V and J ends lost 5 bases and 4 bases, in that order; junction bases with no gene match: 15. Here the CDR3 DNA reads TGTGCCAGCAGCTCACGCAATATACAGGGGGAAGGCACTGAAGCTTTCTTT. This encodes CASSSRNIQGEGTEAFF.

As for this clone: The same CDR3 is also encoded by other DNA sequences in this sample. CDR3 sequence reads: CASSQGQGKETQYF. The CDR3 coding sequence is TGTGCCAGCAGCCAAGGACAGGGGAAAGAGACCCAGTACTTC. V is TRBV3-1 (or the pseudogene TRBV3-2) and J is TRBJ2-5, with 8 bases matching TRBD1. The CDR3 is 14 amino acids. J was trimmed by 3 bases and V by 1 base; bases with no gene match: 1. Germline V CDR1 and CDR2: LGHDT, YNNKEL (reference sequence).

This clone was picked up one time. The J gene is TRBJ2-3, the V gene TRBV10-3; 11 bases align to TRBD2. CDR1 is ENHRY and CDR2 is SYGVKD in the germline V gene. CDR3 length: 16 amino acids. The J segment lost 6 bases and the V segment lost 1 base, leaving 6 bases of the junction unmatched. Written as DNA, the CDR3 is TGTGCCATCAGTGAGTTAACTAGCGGGAGTATGGATACGCAGTATTTT. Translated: CAISELTSGSMDTQYF.

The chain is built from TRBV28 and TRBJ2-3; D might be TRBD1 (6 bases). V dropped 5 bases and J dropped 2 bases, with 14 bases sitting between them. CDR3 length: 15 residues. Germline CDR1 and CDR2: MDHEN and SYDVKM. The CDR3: CASSGTGHNTDTQYF. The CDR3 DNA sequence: TGTGCCAGCAGTGGGACGGGACACAACACAGATACGCAGTATTTT.

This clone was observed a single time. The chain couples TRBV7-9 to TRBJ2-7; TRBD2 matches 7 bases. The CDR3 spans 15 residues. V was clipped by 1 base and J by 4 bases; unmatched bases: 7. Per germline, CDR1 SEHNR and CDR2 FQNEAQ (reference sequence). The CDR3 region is CASSLVVGGGYEQYF. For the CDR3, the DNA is TGTGCCAGCAGCTTAGTGGTGGGCGGGGGTTACGAGCAGTACTTC.

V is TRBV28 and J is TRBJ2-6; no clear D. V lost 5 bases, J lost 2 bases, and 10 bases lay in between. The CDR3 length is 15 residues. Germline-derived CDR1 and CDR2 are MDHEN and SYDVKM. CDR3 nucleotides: TGTGCCAGCAGTCCAGTCCGGGCTGGGGCCAACGTCCTGACTTTC. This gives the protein CASSPVRAGANVLTF.

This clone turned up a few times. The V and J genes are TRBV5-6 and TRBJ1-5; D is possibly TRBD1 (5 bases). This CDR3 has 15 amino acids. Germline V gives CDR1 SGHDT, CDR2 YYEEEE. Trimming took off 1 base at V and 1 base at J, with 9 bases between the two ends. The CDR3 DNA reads TGTGCCAGCAGCTTGAGGGGCATCAGCAATCAGCCCCAGCATTTT. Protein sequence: CASSLRGISNQPQHF.

The CDR3 spells CASSFSGGSYEQYF. For the CDR3, the DNA is TGTGCCAGCAGTTTTAGCGGGGGCTCCTACGAGCAGTACTTC. The gene calls are TRBV27 and TRBJ2-7; TRBD2 matches 9 bases. The CDR3 loop spans 14 amino acids. Per germline, CDR1 MNHEY and CDR2 SMNVEV (reference sequence). V lost 3 bases to trimming and J lost 0 bases; unmatched junction nucleotides: 0.

In DNA form, the CDR3 reads TGCGCCAGCAGCTTGGGCGGCGGAAGCGGGATAGATACGCAGTATTTT. The encoded protein is CASSLGGGSGIDTQYF. V is TRBV5-1 and J is TRBJ2-3; 7 bases are shared with TRBD2. In germline, CDR1 is SGHRS, CDR2 YFSETQ. This CDR3 has 16 amino acids. V lost 0 bases to trimming and J lost 5 bases; unmatched junction nucleotides: 9.

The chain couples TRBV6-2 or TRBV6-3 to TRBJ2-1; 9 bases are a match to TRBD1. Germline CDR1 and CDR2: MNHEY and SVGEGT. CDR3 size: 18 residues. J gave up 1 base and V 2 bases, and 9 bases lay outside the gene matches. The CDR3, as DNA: TGTGCCAGCAGTTACACATCCGGGACAGGGCTTTCCTACAATGAGCAGTTCTTC. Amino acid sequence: CASSYTSGTGLSYNEQFF.

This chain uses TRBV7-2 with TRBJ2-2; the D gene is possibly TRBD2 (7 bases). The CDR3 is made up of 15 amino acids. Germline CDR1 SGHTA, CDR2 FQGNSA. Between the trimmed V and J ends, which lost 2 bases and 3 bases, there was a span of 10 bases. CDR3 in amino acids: CASSLLGGDTGELFF. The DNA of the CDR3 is TGTGCCAGCAGCTTACTAGGGGGGGACACCGGGGAGCTGTTTTTT. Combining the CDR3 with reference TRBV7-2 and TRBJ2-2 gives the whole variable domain GAGVSQSPSNKVTEKGKDVELRCDPISGHTALYWYRQSLGQGLEFLIYFQGNSAPDKSGLPSDRFSAERTGGSVSTLTIQRTQQEDSAVYLCASSLLGGDTGELFFGEGSRLTVL.

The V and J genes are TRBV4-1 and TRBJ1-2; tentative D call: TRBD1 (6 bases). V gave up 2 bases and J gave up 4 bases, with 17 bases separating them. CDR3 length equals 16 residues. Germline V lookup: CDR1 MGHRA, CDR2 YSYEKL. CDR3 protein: CASSQTQGPILYGYTF. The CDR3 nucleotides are TGCGCCAGCAGCCAAACTCAGGGGCCAATACTCTATGGCTACACCTTC.

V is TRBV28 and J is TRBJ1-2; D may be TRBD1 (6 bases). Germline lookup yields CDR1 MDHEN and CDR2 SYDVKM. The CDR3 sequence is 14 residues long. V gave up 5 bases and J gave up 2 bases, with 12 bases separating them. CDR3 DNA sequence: TGTGCCAGCAGTGCCCGGGGGGCGAACTATGGCTACACCTTC. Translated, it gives CASSARGANYGYTF.

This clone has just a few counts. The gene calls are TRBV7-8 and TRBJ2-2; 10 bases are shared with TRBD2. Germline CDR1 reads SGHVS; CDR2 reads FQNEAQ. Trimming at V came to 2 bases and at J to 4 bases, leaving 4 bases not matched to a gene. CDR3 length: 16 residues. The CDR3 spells CASSLQLAGTTGELFF. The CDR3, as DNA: TGTGCCAGCAGCTTACAACTAGCGGGAACCACCGGGGAGCTGTTTTTT.

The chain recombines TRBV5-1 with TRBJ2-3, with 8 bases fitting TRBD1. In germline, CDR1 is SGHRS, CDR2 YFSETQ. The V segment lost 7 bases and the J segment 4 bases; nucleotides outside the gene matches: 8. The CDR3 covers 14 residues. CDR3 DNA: TGCGCCAGCCAAGGAGGACAGGGATCAGATACGCAGTATTTT. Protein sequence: CASQGGQGSDTQYF.

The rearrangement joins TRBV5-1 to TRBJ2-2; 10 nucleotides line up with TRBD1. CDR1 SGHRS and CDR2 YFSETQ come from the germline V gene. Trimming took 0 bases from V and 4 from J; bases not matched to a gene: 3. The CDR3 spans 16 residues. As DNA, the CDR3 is TGCGCCAGCAGCTTGGCCAGGACAGGGGGCACCGGGGAGCTGTTTTTT. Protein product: CASSLARTGGTGELFF.